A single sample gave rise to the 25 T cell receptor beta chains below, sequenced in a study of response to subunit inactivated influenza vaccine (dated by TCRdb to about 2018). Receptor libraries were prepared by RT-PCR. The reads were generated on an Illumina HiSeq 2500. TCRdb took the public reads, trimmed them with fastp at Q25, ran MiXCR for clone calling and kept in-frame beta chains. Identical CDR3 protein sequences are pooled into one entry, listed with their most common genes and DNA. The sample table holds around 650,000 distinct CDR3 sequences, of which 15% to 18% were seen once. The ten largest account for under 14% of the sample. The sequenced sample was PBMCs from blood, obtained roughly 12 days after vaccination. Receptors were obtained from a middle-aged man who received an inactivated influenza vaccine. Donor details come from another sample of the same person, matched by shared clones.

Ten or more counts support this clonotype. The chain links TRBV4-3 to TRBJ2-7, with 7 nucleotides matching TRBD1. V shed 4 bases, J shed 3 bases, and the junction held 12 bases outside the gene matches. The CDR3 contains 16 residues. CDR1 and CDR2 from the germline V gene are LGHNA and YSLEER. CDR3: CASSRDQTGRVYEQYF. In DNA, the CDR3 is TGCGCCAGCAGCCGGGACCAGACAGGGCGAGTCTACGAGCAGTACTTC.

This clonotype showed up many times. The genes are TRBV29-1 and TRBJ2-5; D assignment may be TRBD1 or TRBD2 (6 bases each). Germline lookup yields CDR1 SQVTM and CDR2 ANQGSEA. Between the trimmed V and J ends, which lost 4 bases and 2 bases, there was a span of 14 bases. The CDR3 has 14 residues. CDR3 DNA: TGCAGCGTTGCAGGGCGGGACAAACAAGAGACCCAGTACTTC. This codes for CSVAGRDKQETQYF.

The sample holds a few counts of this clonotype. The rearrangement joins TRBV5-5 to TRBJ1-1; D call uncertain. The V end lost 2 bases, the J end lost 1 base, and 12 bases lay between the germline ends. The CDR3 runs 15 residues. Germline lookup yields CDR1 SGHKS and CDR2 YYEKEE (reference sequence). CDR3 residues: CASSFAWPQNTEAFF. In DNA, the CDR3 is TGTGCCAGCAGCTTCGCGTGGCCCCAGAACACTGAAGCTTTCTTT.

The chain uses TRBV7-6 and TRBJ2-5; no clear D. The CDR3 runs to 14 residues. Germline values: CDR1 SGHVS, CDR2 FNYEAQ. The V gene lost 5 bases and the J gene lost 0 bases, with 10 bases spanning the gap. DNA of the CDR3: TGTGCCAGCAGCGTCAGACCAGACCAAGAGACCCAGTACTTC. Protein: CASSVRPDQETQYF. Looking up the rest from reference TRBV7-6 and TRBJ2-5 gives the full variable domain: GAGVSQSPRYKVTKRGQDVALRCDPISGHVSLYWYRQALGQGPEFLTYFNYEAQQDKSGLPNDRFSAERPEGSISTLTIQRTEQRDSAMYRCASSVRPDQETQYFGPGTRLLVL.

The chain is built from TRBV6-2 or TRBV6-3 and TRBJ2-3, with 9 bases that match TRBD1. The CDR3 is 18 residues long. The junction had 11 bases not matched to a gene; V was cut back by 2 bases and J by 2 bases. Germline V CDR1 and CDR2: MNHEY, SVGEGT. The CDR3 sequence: CASSYSLGGTGNTDTQYF. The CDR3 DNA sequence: TGTGCCAGCAGTTACAGTCTTGGTGGGACAGGGAACACAGATACGCAGTATTTT.

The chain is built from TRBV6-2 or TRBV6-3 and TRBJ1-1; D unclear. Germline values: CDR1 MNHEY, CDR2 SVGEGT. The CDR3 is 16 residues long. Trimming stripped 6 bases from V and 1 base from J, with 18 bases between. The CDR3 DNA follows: TGTGCCAGCAGAAGCCGCCTAGGCTCAGGGAACACTGAAGCTTTCTTT. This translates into CASRSRLGSGNTEAFF.

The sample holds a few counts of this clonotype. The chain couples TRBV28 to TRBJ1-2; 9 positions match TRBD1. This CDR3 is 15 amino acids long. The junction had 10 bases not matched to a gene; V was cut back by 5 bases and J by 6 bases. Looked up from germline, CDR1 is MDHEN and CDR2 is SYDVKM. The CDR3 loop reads CASSDPGQGGDGYTF. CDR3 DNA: TGTGCCAGCAGTGACCCGGGACAGGGAGGGGATGGCTACACCTTC.

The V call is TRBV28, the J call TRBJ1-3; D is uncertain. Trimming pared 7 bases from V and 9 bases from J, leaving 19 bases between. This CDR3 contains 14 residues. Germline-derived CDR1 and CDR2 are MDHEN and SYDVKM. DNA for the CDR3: TGTGCCAGCACGGGCAAATGGGTTATCGGCACCATATATTTT. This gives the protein CASTGKWVIGTIYF.

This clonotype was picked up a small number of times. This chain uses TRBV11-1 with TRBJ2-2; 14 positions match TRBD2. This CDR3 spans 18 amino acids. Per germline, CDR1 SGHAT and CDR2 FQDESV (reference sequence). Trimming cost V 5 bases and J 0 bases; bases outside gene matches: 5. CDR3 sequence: CASSRTSGGSANTGELFF. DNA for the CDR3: TGTGCCAGCAGCCGGACTAGCGGGGGGTCCGCGAACACCGGGGAGCTGTTTTTT.

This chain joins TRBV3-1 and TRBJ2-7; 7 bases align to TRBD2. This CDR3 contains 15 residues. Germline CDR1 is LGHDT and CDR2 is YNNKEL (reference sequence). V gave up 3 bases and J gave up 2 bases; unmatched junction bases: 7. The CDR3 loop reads CASSHVAGTTYEQYF. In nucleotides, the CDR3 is TGTGCCAGCAGCCACGTAGCGGGTACAACCTACGAGCAGTACTTC.

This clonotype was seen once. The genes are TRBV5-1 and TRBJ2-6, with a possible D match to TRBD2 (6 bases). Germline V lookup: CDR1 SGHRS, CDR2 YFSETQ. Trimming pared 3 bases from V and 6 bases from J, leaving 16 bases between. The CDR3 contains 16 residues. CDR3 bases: TGCGCCAGCAGCTGGGTGACTAGTCATGAGGCCAACGTCCTGACTTTC. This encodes CASSWVTSHEANVLTF.

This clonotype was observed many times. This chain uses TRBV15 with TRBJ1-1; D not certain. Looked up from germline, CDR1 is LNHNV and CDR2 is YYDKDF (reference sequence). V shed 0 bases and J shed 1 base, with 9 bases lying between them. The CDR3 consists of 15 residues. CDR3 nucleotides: TGTGCCACCAGCAGAGACCGGGTGCCGAACACTGAAGCTTTCTTT. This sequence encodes CATSRDRVPNTEAFF.

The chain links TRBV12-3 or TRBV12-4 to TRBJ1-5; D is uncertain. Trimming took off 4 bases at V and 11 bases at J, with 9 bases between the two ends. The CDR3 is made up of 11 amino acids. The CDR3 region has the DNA TGTGCCAGCAGTTCGGGGTTGTCCCAGCATTTT. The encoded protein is CASSSGLSQHF.

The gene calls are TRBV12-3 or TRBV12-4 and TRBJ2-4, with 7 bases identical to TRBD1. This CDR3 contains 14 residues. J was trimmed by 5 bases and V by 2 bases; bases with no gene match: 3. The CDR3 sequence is CASSLIGQENIQYF. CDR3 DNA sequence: TGTGCCAGCAGTTTAATCGGACAGGAAAACATTCAGTACTTC.

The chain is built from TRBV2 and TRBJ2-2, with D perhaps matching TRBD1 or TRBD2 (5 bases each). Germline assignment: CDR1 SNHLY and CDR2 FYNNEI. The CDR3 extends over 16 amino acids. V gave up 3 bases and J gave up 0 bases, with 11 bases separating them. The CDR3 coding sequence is TGTGCCAGCAGTGAGGGGTGGGACCCGAACACCGGGGAGCTGTTTTTT. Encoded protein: CASSEGWDPNTGELFF.

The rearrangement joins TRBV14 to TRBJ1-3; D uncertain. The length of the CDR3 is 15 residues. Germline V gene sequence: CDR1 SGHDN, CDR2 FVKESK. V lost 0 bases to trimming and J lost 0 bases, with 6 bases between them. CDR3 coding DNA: TGTGCCAGCAGCCAAGAGATTGTCTCTGGAAACACCATATATTTT. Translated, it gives CASSQEIVSGNTIYF.

This CDR3 reads CASSQDETLAGGPEFF. The CDR3 DNA is TGTGCCAGCAGCCAAGACGAAACACTAGCGGGAGGTCCGGAGTTCTTC. The chain uses TRBV3-1 and TRBJ2-1, with 12 bases aligning to TRBD2. V shed 0 bases, J shed 14 bases, and the junction held 11 bases outside the gene matches. The CDR3 is 16 amino acids. Germline V gene sequence: CDR1 LGHDT, CDR2 YNNKEL (reference sequence).

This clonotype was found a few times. Here the CDR3 DNA reads TGTGCCAGCAGCTCTCCCCTGAGCTCCTACAATGAGCAGTTCTTC. Translation gives CASSSPLSSYNEQFF. The chain combines TRBV5-5 with TRBJ2-1; the D is unclear. The CDR3 is 15 amino acids. Trimming stripped 3 bases from V and 0 bases from J, with 10 bases between. Germline V gives CDR1 SGHKS, CDR2 YYEKEE (reference sequence).

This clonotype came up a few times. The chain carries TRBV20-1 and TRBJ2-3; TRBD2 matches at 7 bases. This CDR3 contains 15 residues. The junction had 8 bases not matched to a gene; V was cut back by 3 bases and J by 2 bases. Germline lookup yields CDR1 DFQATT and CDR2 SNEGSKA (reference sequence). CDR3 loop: CSARFSSGFTDTQYF. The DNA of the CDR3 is TGCAGTGCTAGGTTCTCTAGCGGATTCACAGATACGCAGTATTTT.

As DNA, the CDR3 is TGTGCCAGCAGTTCGACGGGACTAGCGTCCTACGAGCAGTACTTC. Its protein product is CASSSTGLASYEQYF. The chain joins TRBV28 to TRBJ2-7; TRBD2 agrees at 10 bases. Germline CDR1 is MDHEN and CDR2 is SYDVKM. V lost 4 bases to trimming and J lost 1 base; unmatched junction nucleotides: 4. The CDR3 contains 15 residues.

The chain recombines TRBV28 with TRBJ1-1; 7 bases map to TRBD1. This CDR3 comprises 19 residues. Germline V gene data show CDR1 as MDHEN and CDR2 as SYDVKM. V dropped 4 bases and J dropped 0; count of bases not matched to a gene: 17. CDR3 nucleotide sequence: TGTGCCAGCAGTTCTAGCGCATGGGACAGACCTTCAATGAACACTGAAGCTTTCTTT. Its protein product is CASSSSAWDRPSMNTEAFF.

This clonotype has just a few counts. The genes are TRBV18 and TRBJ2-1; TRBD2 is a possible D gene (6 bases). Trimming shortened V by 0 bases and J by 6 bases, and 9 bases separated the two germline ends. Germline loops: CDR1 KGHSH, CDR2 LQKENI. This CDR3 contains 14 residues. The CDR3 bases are TGTGCCAGCTCACCACCGTCCGGGGGCAATGAGCAGTTCTTC. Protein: CASSPPSGGNEQFF.

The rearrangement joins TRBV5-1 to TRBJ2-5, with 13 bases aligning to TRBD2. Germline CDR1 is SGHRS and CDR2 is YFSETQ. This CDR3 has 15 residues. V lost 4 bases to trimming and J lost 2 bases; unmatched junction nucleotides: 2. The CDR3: CASSGGLAGQETQYF. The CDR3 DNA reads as TGCGCCAGCAGCGGGGGACTAGCGGGACAAGAGACCCAGTACTTC.

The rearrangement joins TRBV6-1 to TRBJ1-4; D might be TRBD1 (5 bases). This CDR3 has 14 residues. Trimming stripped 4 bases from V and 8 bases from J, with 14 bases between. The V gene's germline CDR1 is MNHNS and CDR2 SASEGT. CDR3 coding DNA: TGTGCCAGCAGTGGTCAGGGAGGAGGGGAAAAACTGTTTTTT. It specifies CASSGQGGGEKLFF.

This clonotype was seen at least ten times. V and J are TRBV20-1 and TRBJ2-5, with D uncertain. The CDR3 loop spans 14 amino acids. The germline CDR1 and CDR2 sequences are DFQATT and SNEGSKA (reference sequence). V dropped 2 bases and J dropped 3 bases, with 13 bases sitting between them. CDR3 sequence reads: CSARSYSSEETQYF. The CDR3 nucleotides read TGCAGTGCTAGATCATACAGTTCGGAAGAGACCCAGTACTTC.